This paragraph covers one T cell receptor beta chain sequence. Antigen unknown. The source of the sample is a study of neoadjuvant nivolumab and ipilimumab in lung cancer. Findings of the study overall: Only two of four nivolumab-treated tumors gained richness and clonality by surgery.

The protocol was immunoSEQ multiplex PCR, while the TCRdb copy is restricted to in-frame clones and leaves out a portion. The table has several thousand clones, roughly 91% seen once. The sample here was blood, taken after neoadjuvant nivolumab, alone or with ipilimumab, at or shortly before surgery. The sequence derives from an adult with non-small cell lung cancer. Some clones in this sample may be carry-over from other donors' samples.

The CDR3 is CASSLQAVEETQYF. The CDR3 DNA is TGTGCCAGCAGTCTACAGGCGGTTGAGGAGACCCAGTACTTC. This rearrangement joins TRBV2 to TRBJ2-5; D is possibly TRBD1 (5 bases). CDR1 is SNHLY and CDR2 is FYNNEI in the germline V gene. The V end lost 5 bases, the J end lost 5 bases, and 15 bases lay between the germline ends. There are 14 residues in the CDR3.